This entry describes one T cell receptor beta chain. Its antigen is not known. This sample is drawn from a study of OX40 agonist ivuxolimab in advanced cancers. Study in general: As their treatment, patients were administered ivuxolimab, an agonistic anti-OX40 (CD134) antibody. Of the participants, 40% to 50% had some prior anti-PD-1, anti-PD-L1 or anti-CTLA-4 therapy, which was allowed. Points from the study as a whole: The investigators did not determine what antigen specificity the expanded peripheral T cells had. Mean expanded clone counts were higher in CD8+ than CD4+ T cells.

Only in-frame clones appear in the TCRdb table, and some are missing; sequencing was by immunoSEQ multiplex PCR. The sample lists more than 20,000 clones, around 75% seen once, with approximately 31% in the top ten. The CDR3 runs 13 residues. Germline V gene sequence: CDR1 MNHEY, CDR2 SMNVEV (reference sequence). Trimming left V 5 bases short and J 7 bases short, with 11 bases between. This rearrangement joins TRBV27 to TRBJ1-4; D remains unclear. The sequence derives from an adult with an advanced solid tumor such as melanoma, head and neck, liver or kidney cancer. Sequenced here: CD4+ or CD8+ T cells sorted from blood, sampled in a trial of the OX40 agonist ivuxolimab. The CDR3 DNA reads TGTGCCAGCAGTCCGAGGCCGTTTGAAAAACTGTTTTTT. Protein product: CASSPRPFEKLFF.